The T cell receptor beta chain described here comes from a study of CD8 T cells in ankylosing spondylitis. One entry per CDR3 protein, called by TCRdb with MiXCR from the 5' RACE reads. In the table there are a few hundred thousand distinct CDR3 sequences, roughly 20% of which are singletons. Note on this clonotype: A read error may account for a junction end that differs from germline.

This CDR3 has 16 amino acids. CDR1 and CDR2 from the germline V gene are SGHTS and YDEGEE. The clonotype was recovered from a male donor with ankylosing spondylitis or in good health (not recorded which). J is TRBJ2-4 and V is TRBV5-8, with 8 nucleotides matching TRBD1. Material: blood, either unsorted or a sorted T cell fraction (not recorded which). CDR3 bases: TGTGCCAGCAGATTGGACAGGGATCGGGCCAAAAACATTCAGTACTTC. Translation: CASRLDRDRAKNIQYF.